Following are 14 T cell receptor beta chains from one sample sequenced in a study of tumor and adjacent non-tumor tissue in lung cancer. This sample's RNA came from whole unsorted tissue. The normal lung tissue was taken more than 3 cm from the tumor edge. Three rounds of nested PCR, following a modified ARM-PCR protocol, produced the TCRbeta library. From the multiplex PCR reads, TCRdb called clonotypes with MiXCR, one entry per CDR3 protein. The repertoire holds approximately 100,000 distinct CDR3 sequences, with 50% to 70% as singletons. What was sequenced was distant non-tumor lung tissue. The receptors were gathered from a man aged 30 to 39 with non-small cell lung cancer.

The J gene is TRBJ2-5, the V gene TRBV29-1; D ambiguous. Germline CDR1 reads SQVTM; CDR2 reads ANQGSEA. The CDR3 covers 11 residues. The CDR3 DNA reads TGCAATGTTGAATTGTTGGAGACCCAGTACTTC. Translated, it gives CNVELLETQYF.

The chain uses TRBV7-8 and TRBJ2-5; 8 nucleotides line up with TRBD2. The CDR3 length is 16 residues. Trimming took 5 bases from V and 5 from J; bases not matched to a gene: 13. Germline V gene sequence: CDR1 SGHVS, CDR2 FQNEAQ. In DNA, the CDR3 is TGTGCCAGCAGCCATAGGTCCTTGCGGGAGGTGGAGACCCAGTACTTC. Its translation: CASSHRSLREVETQYF.

With respect to this clonotype: An end of the junction differs from the germline gene, which may be a read error. This rearrangement joins TRBV5-6 to TRBJ1-1, with D perhaps matching TRBD1 (5 bases). This CDR3 spans 16 amino acids. Germline-derived CDR1 and CDR2 are SGHDT and YYEEEE. The CDR3: CVSSPMGSRADTEAFF. The CDR3 region has the DNA TGTGTCAGCAGCCCCATGGGGTCCAGGGCGGACACTGAAGCTTTCTTT.

The CDR3 region is CVGSYSAGQGYLGSYNEQFF. The DNA for the CDR3 is TGTGTCGGCAGTTACTCGGCGGGACAGGGCTATCTAGGCTCCTACAATGAGCAGTTCTTC. This chain uses TRBV6-2 or TRBV6-3 with TRBJ2-1; 9 nucleotides match TRBD1. The CDR3 is 20 amino acids. Germline loops: CDR1 MNHEY, CDR2 SVGEGT.

Notes on this clonotype: A much larger clone is a single base away; this may be a read error. The chain uses TRBV24-1 and TRBJ1-2; D remains unclear. The CDR3 contains 12 residues. Germline V gives CDR1 KGHDR, CDR2 SFDVKD. This CDR3 is CATRDGTYGYAF. The CDR3, as DNA: TGTGCCACCAGAGACGGAACCTATGGCTACGCCTTC.

In regard to this clonotype: This may be a read error, as it is one base from a much larger clone. This chain uses TRBV20-1 with TRBJ2-3; D tentatively fits TRBD1 or TRBD2 (6 bases each). Trimming pared 8 bases from V and 2 bases from J, leaving 14 bases between. This CDR3 is 13 amino acids long. The V gene's germline CDR1 is DFQATT and CDR2 SNEGSKA (reference sequence). The CDR3 region has the DNA TGCAGTACCGGGGGCTACTCCACAGATACGCAGTATTTT. Residues: CSTGGYSTDTQYF.

A remark on this clonotype: The CDR3 end shows no conserved phenylalanine or tryptophan, and so a read error is likely. The CDR3 loop is CSARSPSEGSYEQYL. The CDR3 DNA is TGCAGTGCTAGATCGCCTAGCGAGGGATCCTACGAGCAGTACTTG. The rearrangement links TRBV20-1 to TRBJ2-7; tentative D call: TRBD2 (6 bases). V was shortened by 2 bases and J by 1 base, with 15 bases between the two germline ends. The germline CDR1 and CDR2 sequences are DFQATT and SNEGSKA (reference sequence). This CDR3 has 15 residues.

This clonotype came up once. The DNA is omitted, as the CDR3 cannot be located on it reliably, and the CDR3 follows TCRdb's listing. The V call is TRBV5-4, the J call TRBJ1-4; the table's D gene call, TRBD1, was not cross checked with the DNA. The CDR3 adds up to 16 amino acids, both ends counted. Germline loops: CDR1 SGHNT, CDR2 YYREEE (reference sequence). This CDR3 reads CASSFGPGSTNGKPFF.

On this clonotype itself: Germline and junction disagree at one end, which may indicate a read error. The chain combines TRBV29-1 with TRBJ2-7; TRBD2 matches 10 bases. Germline loops: CDR1 SQVTM, CDR2 ANQGSEA. CDR3 length equals 13 residues. The CDR3 sequence: CRVGGTSAYEQYF. The CDR3, as DNA: TGCAGAGTTGGAGGGACTAGCGCCTACGAGCAGTACTTC.

The V and J genes are TRBV20-1 and TRBJ1-1; D unclear. Germline V CDR1 and CDR2: DFQATT, SNEGSKA (reference sequence). The germline V and J ends were trimmed by 3 bases and 0 bases, with 14 bases remaining between them. The CDR3 has 15 residues. This chain's CDR3 is CSASPEESLNTEAFF. In DNA, the CDR3 is TGCAGTGCTAGTCCCGAGGAGAGTCTGAACACTGAAGCTTTCTTT.

This clonotype occurred many times. The chain uses TRBV29-1 and TRBJ1-2, with D perhaps TRBD1 (5 bases). The CDR3 runs to 14 residues. The V gene's germline CDR1 is SQVTM and CDR2 ANQGSEA. Trimming stripped 3 bases from V and 2 bases from J, with 13 bases between. CDR3 DNA sequence: TGCAGCGTTGATGCCGGGGCAGGAAACTATGGCTACACCTTC. Translated, it gives CSVDAGAGNYGYTF.

V is TRBV20-1 and J is TRBJ2-5, with D perhaps TRBD2 (5 bases). Germline values: CDR1 DFQATT, CDR2 SNEGSKA (reference sequence). V dropped 5 bases and J dropped 11 bases, with 24 bases sitting between them. This CDR3 has 14 amino acids. The DNA of the CDR3 is TGCAGTGCTCCAATCGGTCGTCATCTAAGGACTCAGTACTTC. Translated: CSAPIGRHLRTQYF.

Concerning this clonotype: No conserved phenylalanine or tryptophan ends this CDR3, so it is likely a read error. The V and J genes are TRBV6-1 and TRBJ1-6; 7 bases align to TRBD1. Per germline, CDR1 MNHNS and CDR2 SASEGT. CDR3 length: 15 amino acids. In DNA form, the CDR3 reads TGTGCCAGCTGTGAATCAGGACAGGCTAATTCACCCCTCCACTTA. Translated: CASCESGQANSPLHL.

This clonotype was counted a few times. At one end, the junction sequence differs from germline, possibly due to a read error. Here the CDR3 reads CARSDDPSYEQYF. CDR3 in DNA: TGTGCCCGCAGTGATGACCCCTCCTACGAGCAGTACTTC. This chain uses TRBV6-2 or TRBV6-3 with TRBJ2-7; D is ambiguous. The CDR3 spans 13 residues. Germline-derived CDR1 and CDR2 are MNHEY and SVGEGT.